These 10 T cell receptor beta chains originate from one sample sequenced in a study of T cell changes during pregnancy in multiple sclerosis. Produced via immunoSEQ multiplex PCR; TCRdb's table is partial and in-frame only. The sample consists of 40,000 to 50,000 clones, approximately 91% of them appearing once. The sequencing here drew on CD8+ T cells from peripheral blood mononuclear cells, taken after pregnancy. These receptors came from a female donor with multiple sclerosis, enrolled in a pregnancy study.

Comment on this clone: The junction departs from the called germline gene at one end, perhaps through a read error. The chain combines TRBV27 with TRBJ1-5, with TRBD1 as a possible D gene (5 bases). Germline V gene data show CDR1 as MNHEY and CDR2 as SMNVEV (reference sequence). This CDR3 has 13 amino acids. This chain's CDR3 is CACSRVSNQPQHF. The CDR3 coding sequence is TGTGCCTGCAGCAGGGTCAGCAATCAGCCCCAGCATTTT.

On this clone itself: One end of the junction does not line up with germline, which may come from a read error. CDR3 protein: CASSFGTADEQYF. CDR3 nucleotides: TGTGCTAGCAGCTTCGGGACAGCCGACGAGCAGTACTTC. J is TRBJ2-7 and V is TRBV7-7; 7 nucleotides line up with TRBD1. CDR1 and CDR2 (germline): SSHAT, FNYEAQ (reference sequence). This CDR3 contains 13 residues.

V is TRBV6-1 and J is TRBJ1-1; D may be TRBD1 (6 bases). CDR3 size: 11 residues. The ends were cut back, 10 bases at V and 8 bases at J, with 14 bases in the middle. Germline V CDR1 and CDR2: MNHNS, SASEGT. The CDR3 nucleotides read TGTGCCACTACAGGGACCTGGGAAGCTTTCTTT. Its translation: CATTGTWEAFF.

CDR3 coding DNA: TGTGCCAGCAGCCCAAGAACAGGGGCCGGACCTTATAGCAATCAGCCCCAGCATTTT. Protein sequence: CASSPRTGAGPYSNQPQHF. This chain uses TRBV7-8 with TRBJ1-5; 7 bases match TRBD1. This CDR3 has 19 residues. V dropped 5 bases and J dropped 0; count of bases not matched to a gene: 16. Germline-derived CDR1 and CDR2 are SGHVS and FQNEAQ.

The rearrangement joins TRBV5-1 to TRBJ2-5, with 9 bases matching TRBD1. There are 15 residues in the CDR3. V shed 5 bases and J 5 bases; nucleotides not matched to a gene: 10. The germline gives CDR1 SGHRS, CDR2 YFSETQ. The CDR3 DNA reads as TGCGCCAGCAGTAGATGGACAGGGGAGTCGGAGACCCAGTACTTC. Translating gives CASSRWTGESETQYF.

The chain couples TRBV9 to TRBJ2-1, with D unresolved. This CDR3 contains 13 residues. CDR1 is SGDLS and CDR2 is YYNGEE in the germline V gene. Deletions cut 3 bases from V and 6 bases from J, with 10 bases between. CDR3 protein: CASSAPSSNEQFF. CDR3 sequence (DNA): TGTGCCAGCAGCGCGCCTTCGAGCAATGAGCAGTTCTTC.

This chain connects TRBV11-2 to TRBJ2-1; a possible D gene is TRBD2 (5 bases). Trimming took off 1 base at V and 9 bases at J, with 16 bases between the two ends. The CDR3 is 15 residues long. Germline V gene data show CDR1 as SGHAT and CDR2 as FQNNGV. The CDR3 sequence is CASSLGPSGVGEQFF. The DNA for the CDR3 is TGTGCCAGCAGCTTAGGGCCCTCCGGGGTGGGTGAGCAGTTCTTC.

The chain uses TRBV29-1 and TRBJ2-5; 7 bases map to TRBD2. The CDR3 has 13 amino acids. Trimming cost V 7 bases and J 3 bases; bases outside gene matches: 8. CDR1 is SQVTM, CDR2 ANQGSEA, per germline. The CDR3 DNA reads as TGCAGCGCCCCGGGGGGTTGGAAAGAGACCCAGTACTTC. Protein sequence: CSAPGGWKETQYF. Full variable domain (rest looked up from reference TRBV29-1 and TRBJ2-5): SAVISQKPSRDICQRGTSLTIQCQVDSQVTMMFWYRQQPGQSLTLIATANQGSEATYESGFVIDKFPISRPNLTFSTLTVSNMSPEDSSIYLCSAPGGWKETQYFGPGTRLLVL.

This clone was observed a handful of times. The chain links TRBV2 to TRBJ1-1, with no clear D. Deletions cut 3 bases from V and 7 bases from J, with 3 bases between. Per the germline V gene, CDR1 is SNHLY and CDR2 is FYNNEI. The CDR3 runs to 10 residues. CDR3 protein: CASSDGEAFF. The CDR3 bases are TGTGCCAGCAGTGACGGTGAAGCTTTCTTT.

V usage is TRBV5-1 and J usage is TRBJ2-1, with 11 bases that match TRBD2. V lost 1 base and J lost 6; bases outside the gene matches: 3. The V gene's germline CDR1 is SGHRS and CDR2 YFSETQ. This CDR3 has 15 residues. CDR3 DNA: TGCGCCAGCAGCTTGTTTACTAGCGGGGGCAATGAGCAGTTCTTC. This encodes CASSLFTSGGNEQFF.